This T cell receptor (beta chain) was captured in a study of control samples from healthy donors and cancer patients. Sequenced by immunoSEQ multiplex PCR; TCRdb stores in-frame clones only, minus some. This table has some 94,000 clones, roughly 89% appearing once. This clonotype was obtained from a woman between 50 and 59 years old with colorectal cancer. Sequencing was performed on PBMCs.

The CDR3 region is CASRRDTYNEQFF. DNA of the CDR3: TGTGCCAGCAGAAGAGACACATACAATGAGCAGTTCTTC. J is TRBJ2-1 and V is TRBV6-4; D call uncertain. The CDR3 totals 13 residues. Germline V lookup: CDR1 MRHNA, CDR2 SNTAGT. Trimming took 6 bases from V and 4 from J, leaving 10 bases between them.